Listed below are T cell receptor beta chains from one sample, sequenced in a study of T cell responses to AZD1222 COVID-19 vaccine. The data were produced by immunoSEQ multiplex PCR, yet TCRdb's version contains in-frame clones alone and is incomplete. The repertoire has about 140,000 clones, roughly 90% of them found once; the top ten carry about 3%. The specimen comprised peripheral blood, sampled on day 0 of AZD1222 vaccination. Receptor source: an adult in good health. CDR3s include the opening cysteine and the closing phenylalanine or tryptophan. The D gene is left open where the match is weak. Rows give clone size only sometimes, using once, few, many, or a class for an expanded clone.

CDR3 DNA,CDR3 protein,clone size,V gene,D gene,J gene
TGTGCCACCAGGGCCGCGGGTCGATCCGGGGAGCTGTTTTTT,CATRAAGRSGELFF,once,TRBV24-1,.,TRBJ2-2
TGTGCCTGGCGGGGACATTACACCGGGGAGCTGTTTTTT,CAWRGHYTGELFF,once,TRBV30,.,TRBJ2-2
TGTGCCAGCAGAGCACAGGGGATACAGGTCACTGAAGCTTTCTTT,CASRAQGIQVTEAFF,.,TRBV6-5,TRBD1,TRBJ1-1
TGTGCCAGCACCTTGGAGGGGGCTGTGAACACTGAAGCTTTCTTT,CASTLEGAVNTEAFF,.,TRBV6-6,TRBD1,TRBJ1-1
TGTGCCAGCTCACCCCTCGACACACTTAAAGGGCATGGCTACACCTTC,CASSPLDTLKGHGYTF,.,TRBV18,.,TRBJ1-2
TGTGCCAGCAGTCAGGAGGAGAGGGAGACCCAGTACTTC,CASSQEERETQYF,.,TRBV12-3/TRBV12-4,.,TRBJ2-5
TGTGCCAGCAGCGGGGACACTCTTGGCTATGGCTACACCTTC,CASSGDTLGYGYTF,.,TRBV9,.,TRBJ1-2
TGTGCCAGCAGAAGGACGGATTCACCCCTCCACTTT,CASRRTDSPLHF,.,TRBV12-3/TRBV12-4,.,TRBJ1-6
TGTGCCAGCAGCGTAGGGGGGACAGCTTCCTACAATGAGCAGTTCTTC,CASSVGGTASYNEQFF,.,TRBV9,TRBD1,TRBJ2-1
TGTGCCAGCTGGGCCTACAATGAGCAGTTCTTC,CASWAYNEQFF,once,TRBV19,.,TRBJ2-1
TGTGCCAGCAGCTTCCAAGGCCGCTACAATGAGCAGTTCTTC,CASSFQGRYNEQFF,.,TRBV5-8,.,TRBJ2-1
TGTGCCAGCAGCCAAGGGATTCGACAGGTTCCCGACTACAATGAGCAGTTCTTC,CASSQGIRQVPDYNEQFF,.,TRBV4-2,.,TRBJ2-1
TGCGCCAGCAGCTTTATTAGCACAGATACGCAGTATTTT,CASSFISTDTQYF,.,TRBV5-1,.,TRBJ2-3
TGTGCCAGCAGATTTGGGGGGACGGCGGGCAATCAGCCCCAGCATTTT,CASRFGGTAGNQPQHF,.,TRBV27,.,TRBJ1-5
TGTGCCAGCAGCGAAGGGGGCGGGAGCTACAATGAGCAGTTCTTC,CASSEGGGSYNEQFF,few,TRBV5-6,.,TRBJ2-1
TGTGCCAGCAGCCCGGGGACTCCCTACGAGCAGTACTTC,CASSPGTPYEQYF,.,TRBV11-3,.,TRBJ2-7
TGTGCCAGCAGTTTGCCGGGACAGGGTCCATCGCCCCAGCATTTT,CASSLPGQGPSPQHF,.,TRBV28,TRBD1,TRBJ1-5
TGTGCCAGCAGCTTTCTGGGAGCCAACGTCCTGACTTTC,CASSFLGANVLTF,.,TRBV7-9,.,TRBJ2-6
TGTGACGCGACAGGGAATGCTAACTATGGCTACACCTTC,CDATGNANYGYTF,.,TRBV19,TRBD1,TRBJ1-2
TGTGCCAGCAACACAGGACAGGGCTCTGGAAACACCATATATTTT,CASNTGQGSGNTIYF,.,TRBV7-8,TRBD1,TRBJ1-3
TGTGCCAGCTGGACTTTGGGAGGCGGACCAAAGCGCCGACTCTATGGCTACACCTTC,CASWTLGGGPKRRLYGYTF,.,TRBV21-1,.,TRBJ1-2
TGTGCCACCAGCAGGGATGTTGGCTACGAGCAGTACTTC,CATSRDVGYEQYF,.,TRBV15,.,TRBJ2-7
TGTGCCAGCAGCGTAGGGGGGGTCCCCTACGAGCAGTACTTC,CASSVGGVPYEQYF,.,TRBV9,.,TRBJ2-7
TGTGCCAGCTCACCAGGGTGGGGGGACACTGAAGCTTTCTTT,CASSPGWGDTEAFF,.,TRBV18,.,TRBJ1-1
TGCGCCAGCAGCCAAAGAAACAGGGAAGGCTACACCTTC,CASSQRNREGYTF,few,TRBV5-1,.,TRBJ1-2
TGTGCCAGCAGTTCAATCGAACACAATGAGCAGTTCTTC,CASSSIEHNEQFF,.,TRBV27,.,TRBJ2-1
TGTGCCAGCAGTTTGCCCCCGGGACAGGGCCTTGAGGGCTACACCTTC,CASSLPPGQGLEGYTF,.,TRBV28,TRBD1,TRBJ1-2
TGTGCCAGCACGGGAGCAAATGGAAACACCATATATTTT,CASTGANGNTIYF,.,TRBV7-6,.,TRBJ1-3
TGTGCCAGCTCAGCTGACAGAAACACCGGGGAGCTGTTTTTT,CASSADRNTGELFF,.,TRBV18,.,TRBJ2-2
TGTGCCATCAGTGAGTCTACCCATAGCACAGATACGCAGTATTTT,CAISESTHSTDTQYF,.,TRBV10-3,.,TRBJ2-3